This record concerns one T cell receptor beta chain sequence. Its antigen is unknown. Measured with immunoSEQ multiplex PCR; TCRdb has only the in-frame clones, and not every one. The table shows about 180,000 clones, with about 90% occurring only once. This entry belongs to a study of T cell responses to AZD1222 COVID-19 vaccine. Study conclusions and caveats: The donors showed a predominance of white British ancestry and of females, with possible underestimation of clonal diversity. Dominant CD4 TCR responses targeted spike regions 160-218 and 743-854. Repertoire sampling occurred only after the peak T cell response.

CDR1 is SGHRS and CDR2 is YFSETQ in the germline V gene. Trimming removed 4 bases at V and 0 bases at J, with 11 bases between. CDR3 length: 15 amino acids. Sequencing was performed on peripheral blood, taken on day 0 of AZD1222 vaccination. This clonotype was obtained from an adult in good health. V usage is TRBV5-1 and J usage is TRBJ2-1, with no clear D. CDR3 amino acids: CASSPRWSSYNEQFF. CDR3 DNA: TGCGCCAGCAGCCCGCGATGGAGCTCCTACAATGAGCAGTTCTTC. Drawing the rest from reference TRBV5-1 and TRBJ2-1, the complete variable domain is KAGVTQTPRYLIKTRGQQVTLSCSPISGHRSVSWYQQTPGQGLQFLFEYFSETQRNKGNFPGRFSGRQFSNSRSEMNVSTLELGDSALYLCASSPRWSSYNEQFFGPGTRLTVL.